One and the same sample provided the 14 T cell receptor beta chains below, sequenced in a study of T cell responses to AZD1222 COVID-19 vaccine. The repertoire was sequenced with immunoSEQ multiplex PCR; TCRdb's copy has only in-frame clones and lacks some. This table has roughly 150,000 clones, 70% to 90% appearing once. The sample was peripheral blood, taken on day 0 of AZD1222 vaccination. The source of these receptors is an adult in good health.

As DNA, the CDR3 is TGTGCCAGCAGCCCCGGTAACTATGGCTACACCTTC. Residues: CASSPGNYGYTF. The chain couples TRBV7-8 to TRBJ1-2, with D hard to call. Germline V gene sequence: CDR1 SGHVS, CDR2 FQNEAQ. The CDR3 length is 12 residues. Deletions cut 5 bases from V and 1 base from J, with 5 bases between. Variable domain in full (rest from reference TRBV7-8 and TRBJ1-2): GAGVSQSPRYKVAKRGQDVALRCDPISGHVSLFWYQQALGQGPEFLTYFQNEAQLDKSGLPSDRFFAERPEGSVSTLKIQRTQQEDSAVYLCASSPGNYGYTFGSGTRLTVV.

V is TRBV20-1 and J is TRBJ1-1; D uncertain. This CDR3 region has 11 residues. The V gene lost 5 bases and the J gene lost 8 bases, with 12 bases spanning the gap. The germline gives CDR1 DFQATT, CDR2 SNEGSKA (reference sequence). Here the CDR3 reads CSAEGEREAFF. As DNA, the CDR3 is TGCAGTGCTGAGGGCGAGAGGGAAGCTTTCTTT.

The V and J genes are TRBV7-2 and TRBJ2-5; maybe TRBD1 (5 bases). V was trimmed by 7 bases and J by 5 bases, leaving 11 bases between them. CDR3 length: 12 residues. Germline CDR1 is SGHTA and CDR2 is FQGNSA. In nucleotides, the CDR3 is TGTGCCAGCACCAGGGTCGGGGAGACCCAGTACTTC. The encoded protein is CASTRVGETQYF. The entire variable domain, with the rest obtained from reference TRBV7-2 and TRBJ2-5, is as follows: GAGVSQSPSNKVTEKGKDVELRCDPISGHTALYWYRQSLGQGLEFLIYFQGNSAPDKSGLPSDRFSAERTGGSVSTLTIQRTQQEDSAVYLCASTRVGETQYFGPGTRLLVL.

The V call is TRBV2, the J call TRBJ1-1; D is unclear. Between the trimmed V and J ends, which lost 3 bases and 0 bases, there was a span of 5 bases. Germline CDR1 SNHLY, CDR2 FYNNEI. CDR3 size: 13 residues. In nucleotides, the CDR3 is TGTGCCAGCAGTGATTCCGTGAACACTGAAGCTTTCTTT. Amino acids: CASSDSVNTEAFF.

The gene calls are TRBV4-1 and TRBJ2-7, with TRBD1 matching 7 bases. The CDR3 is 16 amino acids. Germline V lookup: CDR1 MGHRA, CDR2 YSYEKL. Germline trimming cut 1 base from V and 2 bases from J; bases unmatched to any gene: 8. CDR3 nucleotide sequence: TGCGCCAGCAGCCAAGCCTCTCTCCAGGGGGCCTACGAGCAGTACTTC. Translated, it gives CASSQASLQGAYEQYF.

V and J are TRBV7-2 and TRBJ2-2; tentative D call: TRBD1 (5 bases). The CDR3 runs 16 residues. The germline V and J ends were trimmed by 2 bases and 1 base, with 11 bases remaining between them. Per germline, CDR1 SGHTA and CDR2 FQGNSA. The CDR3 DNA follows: TGTGCCAGCAGCTTAATGAGGACAAAGAACACCGGGGAGCTGTTTTTT. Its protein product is CASSLMRTKNTGELFF.

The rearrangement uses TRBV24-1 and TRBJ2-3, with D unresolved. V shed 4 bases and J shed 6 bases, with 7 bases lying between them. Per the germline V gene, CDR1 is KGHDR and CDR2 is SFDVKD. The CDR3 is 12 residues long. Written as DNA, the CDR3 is TGTGCCACCAGTGACTACGCGGATACGCAGTATTTT. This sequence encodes CATSDYADTQYF.

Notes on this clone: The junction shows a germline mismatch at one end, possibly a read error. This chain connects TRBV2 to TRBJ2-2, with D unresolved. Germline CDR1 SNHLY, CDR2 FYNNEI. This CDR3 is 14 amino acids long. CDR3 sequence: CASSEGPNIGELFF. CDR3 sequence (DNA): TGTGCCAGCAGTGAAGGCCCGAACATCGGGGAGCTGTTTTTT.

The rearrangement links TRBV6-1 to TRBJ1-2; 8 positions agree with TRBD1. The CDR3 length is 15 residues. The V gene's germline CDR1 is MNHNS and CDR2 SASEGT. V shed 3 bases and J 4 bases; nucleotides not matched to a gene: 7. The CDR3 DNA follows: TGTGCCAGCAGTGACCCCGGGACAGGATCCTATGGCTACACCTTC. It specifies CASSDPGTGSYGYTF.

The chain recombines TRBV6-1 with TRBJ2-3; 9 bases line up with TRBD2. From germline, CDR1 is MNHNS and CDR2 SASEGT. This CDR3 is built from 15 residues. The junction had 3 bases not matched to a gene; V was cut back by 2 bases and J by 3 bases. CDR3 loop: CASSERGRGTDTQYF. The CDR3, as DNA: TGTGCCAGCAGTGAACGCGGGAGGGGGACAGATACGCAGTATTTT.

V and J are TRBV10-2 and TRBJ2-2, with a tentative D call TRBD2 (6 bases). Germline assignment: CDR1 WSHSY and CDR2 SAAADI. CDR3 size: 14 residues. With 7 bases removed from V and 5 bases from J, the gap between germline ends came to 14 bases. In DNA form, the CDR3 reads TGCGCCAGCACACCACCCGCGGGGACCGGGGAGCTGTTTTTT. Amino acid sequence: CASTPPAGTGELFF.

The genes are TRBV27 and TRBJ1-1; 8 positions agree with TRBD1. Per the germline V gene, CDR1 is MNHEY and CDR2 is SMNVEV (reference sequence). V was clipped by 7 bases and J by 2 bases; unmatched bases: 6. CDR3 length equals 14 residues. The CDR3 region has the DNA TGTGCCAGCACCGGGACAGGCCATAACACTGAAGCTTTCTTT. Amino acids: CASTGTGHNTEAFF.

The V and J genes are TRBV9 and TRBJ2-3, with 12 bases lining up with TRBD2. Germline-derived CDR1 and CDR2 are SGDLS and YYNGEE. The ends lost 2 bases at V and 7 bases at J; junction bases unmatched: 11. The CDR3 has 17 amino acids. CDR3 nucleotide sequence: TGTGCCAGCAGCGTTGGGCTAGCGGGAGGGCGGGGAAATACGCAGTATTTT. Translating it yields CASSVGLAGGRGNTQYF.

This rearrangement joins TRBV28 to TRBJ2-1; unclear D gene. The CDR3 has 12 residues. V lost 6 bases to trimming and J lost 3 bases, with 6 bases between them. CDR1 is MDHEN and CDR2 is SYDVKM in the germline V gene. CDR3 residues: CASSLDYNEQFF. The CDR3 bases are TGTGCCAGCAGCCTAGACTACAATGAGCAGTTCTTC.